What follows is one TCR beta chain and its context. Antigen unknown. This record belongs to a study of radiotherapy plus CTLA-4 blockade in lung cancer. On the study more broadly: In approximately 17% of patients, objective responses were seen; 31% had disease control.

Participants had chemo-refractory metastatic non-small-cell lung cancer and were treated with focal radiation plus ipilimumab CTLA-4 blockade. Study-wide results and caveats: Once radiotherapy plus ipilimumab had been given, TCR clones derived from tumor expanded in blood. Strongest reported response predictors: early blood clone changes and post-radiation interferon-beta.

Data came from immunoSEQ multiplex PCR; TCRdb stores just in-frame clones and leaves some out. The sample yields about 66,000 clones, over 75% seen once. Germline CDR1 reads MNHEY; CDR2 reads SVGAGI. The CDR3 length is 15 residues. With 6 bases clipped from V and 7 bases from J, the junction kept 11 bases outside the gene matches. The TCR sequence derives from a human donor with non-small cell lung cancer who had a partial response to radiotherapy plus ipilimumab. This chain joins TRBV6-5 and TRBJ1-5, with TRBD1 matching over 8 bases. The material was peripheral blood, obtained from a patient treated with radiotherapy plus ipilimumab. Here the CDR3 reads CASRLGQGSGQPQHF. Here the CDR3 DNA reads TGTGCCAGCAGGCTCGGACAGGGAAGTGGGCAGCCCCAGCATTTT.